The 14 T cell receptor beta chains below come from one sample, sequenced in a study of siplizumab effects on memory and regulatory T cells. Profiling relied on immunoSEQ multiplex PCR, and the TCRdb table lists in-frame clones only, not all of them. The table includes roughly 56,000 clones, around 98% detected once. Sequencing was performed on naive CD8+ T cells sorted from blood. The receptors come from a human donor in good health.

V is TRBV18 and J is TRBJ2-2, with 11 bases lining up with TRBD2. V lost 3 bases to trimming and J lost 4 bases; unmatched junction nucleotides: 10. The CDR3 runs 18 residues. CDR1 and CDR2 from the germline V gene are KGHSH and LQKENI. The CDR3 spells CASSPLLAGALSTGELFF. CDR3 bases: TGTGCCAGCTCACCTTTACTAGCGGGAGCTCTGTCCACCGGGGAGCTGTTTTTT.

This CDR3 reads CASSPASGSPNTGELFF. The CDR3 DNA is TGTGCCAGCAGTCCAGCCAGCGGGAGTCCGAACACCGGGGAGCTGTTTTTT. This rearrangement joins TRBV2 to TRBJ2-2, with 8 nucleotides matching TRBD2. The V and J ends lost 5 bases and 0 bases, in that order; junction bases with no gene match: 8. This CDR3 has 17 amino acids. Germline V CDR1 and CDR2: SNHLY, FYNNEI.

This chain links TRBV6-4 with TRBJ2-7; 13 bases map to TRBD2. J lost 5 bases, V lost 6 bases, and 4 bases had no gene match. Looked up from germline, CDR1 is MRHNA and CDR2 is SNTAGT. This CDR3 region has 14 residues. CDR3 sequence: CASRGLAGENEQYF. CDR3 DNA: TGTGCCAGCAGAGGACTAGCGGGAGAAAACGAGCAGTACTTC.

As to this clone: A much larger clonotype is one base distant, so this may be a read error. The genes are TRBV27 and TRBJ2-3, with TRBD2 matching 14 bases. Germline CDR1 reads MNHEY; CDR2 reads SMNVEV (reference sequence). The CDR3 is 16 residues long. J gave up 3 bases and V 5 bases, and 4 bases lay outside the gene matches. This CDR3 reads CASSPRLAGGTDTQYF. For the CDR3, the DNA is TGTGCCAGCAGTCCAAGACTAGCGGGAGGGACAGATACGCAGTATTTT.

The chain carries TRBV5-4 and TRBJ2-7; 12 nucleotides line up with TRBD2. CDR3 length: 16 residues. Trimming cost V 0 bases and J 6 bases; bases outside gene matches: 7. CDR1 is SGHNT and CDR2 is YYREEE in the germline V gene (reference sequence). CDR3 nucleotide sequence: TGTGCCAGCAGCTTGGGGGCTAGCGGGAGGGCCTCCGAGCAGTACTTC. Its protein product is CASSLGASGRASEQYF.

This clone was counted once. J is TRBJ1-1 and V is TRBV9, with D possibly TRBD1 on 5 matching bases. Looked up from germline, CDR1 is SGDLS and CDR2 is YYNGEE. The CDR3 has 14 residues. Trimming cost V 2 bases and J 6 bases, with 14 bases left between them. The CDR3 region is CASSVGNRRAEAFF. The CDR3 DNA is TGTGCCAGCAGCGTGGGAAACAGGCGGGCTGAAGCTTTCTTT.

V gene TRBV18 combines with J gene TRBJ2-3; D is possibly TRBD2 (5 bases). The CDR3 is 14 amino acids. The V and J ends lost 3 bases and 0 bases respectively, with 7 bases between them. CDR1 is KGHSH and CDR2 is LQKENI in the germline V gene. The DNA for the CDR3 is TGTGCCAGCTCACCTAGCGAGAGCACAGATACGCAGTATTTT. Its protein product is CASSPSESTDTQYF.

CDR3 sequence: CASSLGSGQGVSPLHF. CDR3 sequence (DNA): TGTGCCAGCAGCTTAGGCAGCGGACAGGGGGTTTCACCCCTCCACTTT. The chain joins TRBV13 to TRBJ1-6; 10 nucleotides line up with TRBD1. Per germline, CDR1 PRHDT and CDR2 FYEKMQ (reference sequence). CDR3 length: 16 amino acids. Trimming at V came to 0 bases and at J to 9 bases, leaving 5 bases not matched to a gene.

The rearrangement uses TRBV6-6 and TRBJ1-1; D ambiguous. The CDR3 totals 12 residues. The germline V gene encodes CDR1 MNHNY and CDR2 SVGAGI (reference sequence). With 0 bases removed from V and 7 bases from J, the gap between germline ends came to 6 bases. CDR3 in DNA: TGTGCCAGCAGTTACTCAGGGAATGAAGCTTTCTTT. It is translated as CASSYSGNEAFF.

The V call is TRBV6-5, the J call TRBJ2-2, with a possible D match to TRBD2 (6 bases). The V end lost 0 bases, the J end lost 5 bases, and 7 bases lay between the germline ends. This CDR3 spans 14 amino acids. Germline CDR1 is MNHEY and CDR2 is SVGAGI. CDR3 nucleotide sequence: TGTGCCAGCAGTTACTCGGGGGGTACCGGGGAGCTGTTTTTT. Amino acid sequence: CASSYSGGTGELFF.

J is TRBJ2-5 and V is TRBV4-2; D could derive from TRBD1 or TRBD2 (6 bases each). From germline, CDR1 is LGHNA and CDR2 YNFKEQ. V lost 4 bases and J 3 bases, leaving 21 bases between the germline ends. The CDR3 has 17 residues. The CDR3 bases are TGTGCCAGCAGCCGCGTCCCCAGGGGCGGGATGAAAGAGACCCAGTACTTC. Amino acids: CASSRVPRGGMKETQYF.

Written as DNA, the CDR3 is TGCAGCGTTCCGGGGACAGGGGCGCACGAGCAGTACTTC. Protein: CSVPGTGAHEQYF. The chain carries TRBV29-1 and TRBJ2-7; 10 bases fit TRBD1. CDR1 is SQVTM, CDR2 ANQGSEA, per germline. There are 13 residues in the CDR3. The ends lost 5 bases at V and 5 bases at J; junction bases unmatched: 6.

J is TRBJ2-7 and V is TRBV27, with TRBD1 as a possible D gene (6 bases). Per the germline V gene, CDR1 is MNHEY and CDR2 is SMNVEV (reference sequence). V lost 5 bases and J lost 2, with 13 bases in between. The CDR3 consists of 14 residues. CDR3 nucleotide sequence: TGTGCCAGCAGTCCTCAGGGGAAGGCCTACGAGCAGTACTTC. As protein: CASSPQGKAYEQYF.

The rearrangement links TRBV10-3 to TRBJ2-3; weak D call: TRBD2 (5 bases). This CDR3 is 14 amino acids long. From germline, CDR1 is ENHRY and CDR2 SYGVKD. The V gene lost 3 bases and the J gene lost 2 bases, with 9 bases spanning the gap. This CDR3 reads CAISERTHTDTQYF. CDR3 coding DNA: TGTGCCATCAGTGAACGGACTCACACAGATACGCAGTATTTT.